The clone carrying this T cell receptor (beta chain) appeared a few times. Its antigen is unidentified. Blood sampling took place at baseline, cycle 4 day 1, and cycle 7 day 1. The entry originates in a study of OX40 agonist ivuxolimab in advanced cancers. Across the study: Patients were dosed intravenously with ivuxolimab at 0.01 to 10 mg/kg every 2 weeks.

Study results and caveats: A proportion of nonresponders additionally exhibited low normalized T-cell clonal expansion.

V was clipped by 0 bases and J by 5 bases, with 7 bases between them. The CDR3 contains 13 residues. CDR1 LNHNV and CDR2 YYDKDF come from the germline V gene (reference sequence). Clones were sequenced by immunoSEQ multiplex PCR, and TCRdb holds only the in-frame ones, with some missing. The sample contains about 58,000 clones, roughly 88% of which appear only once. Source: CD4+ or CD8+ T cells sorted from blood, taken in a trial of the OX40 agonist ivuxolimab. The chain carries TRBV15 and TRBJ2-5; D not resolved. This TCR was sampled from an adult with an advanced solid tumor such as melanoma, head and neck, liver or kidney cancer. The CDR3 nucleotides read TGTGCCACCAGCAGAGATCGCTGGGAGACCCAGTACTTC. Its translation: CATSRDRWETQYF.